This T cell receptor beta chain was profiled in a study of blood T cell repertoires in COVID-19. The wider study: PBMCs, B-cell-depleted T cells, or T cells provided the cDNA or gDNA that made up the material.

Study members were between about 18 and 95 years old and lived in approximately 25 US regions. Cohort assignment relied on participant-reported clinical history. In the original processing: Estimated nucleated cell counts came from reference gene primer amplification. The repertoire was sequenced with immunoSEQ multiplex PCR; TCRdb's copy has only in-frame clones and lacks some. The DNA gave D and trimming, while V, J and clone size come from that table. The sample holds around 140,000 clones, about 80% seen once. Trimming removed 0 bases from V and 10 bases from J; junction bases left unmatched: 4. The V gene's germline CDR1 is SGDLS and CDR2 YYNGEE. The CDR3 runs to 15 residues.

The rearrangement joins TRBV9 to TRBJ1-6; 10 positions match TRBD1. This clonotype originated in a man aged 35 to 55 with acute COVID-19. Material for sequencing was PBMCs or T cells enriched from blood (not recorded which). This chain's CDR3 is CASSVEGTGDSPLHF. CDR3 nucleotides: TGTGCCAGCAGCGTAGAAGGGACAGGGGACTCACCCCTCCACTTT.